The sequence of this T cell receptor beta chain was determined in a study of blood T cell repertoires in COVID-19. The method was immunoSEQ multiplex PCR; TCRdb's version includes in-frame clones alone and lacks a portion of them. The data show roughly 400,000 clones, roughly 91% seen once. This sequence was found in a woman aged 25 to 39 who had recovered from COVID-19. Sequencing was carried out using PBMCs or T cells enriched from blood (not recorded which).

For the CDR3, the DNA is TGTGCCAGCAGCCCCCGGACAGGGGTCTATAATTCACCCCTCCACTTT. Protein sequence: CASSPRTGVYNSPLHF. The chain carries TRBV5-4 and TRBJ1-6, with 9 bases fitting TRBD1. Trimming removed 4 bases from V and 3 bases from J; junction bases left unmatched: 5. The CDR3 is made up of 16 amino acids. Germline CDR1 reads SGHNT; CDR2 reads YYREEE (reference sequence).